This T cell receptor (beta chain) originates from a study of cytomegalovirus exposure and HLA in healthy donors. The primer mix had 60 Vbeta and 13 Jbeta primers. The assay was immunoSEQ multiplex PCR, and TCRdb's table has in-frame clones only and misses some. The sample lists approximately 120,000 clones; around 77% were seen once. V was clipped by 4 bases and J by 3 bases, with 9 bases between them. This CDR3 is 14 amino acids long. Germline CDR1 reads MDHEN; CDR2 reads SYDVKM. The sequenced sample consisted of PBMCs. The TCR originated in a man in his forties in good health and CMV-seropositive. This chain uses TRBV28 with TRBJ2-2; D is possibly TRBD1 (6 bases). CDR3 sequence (DNA): TGTGCCAGCAGTTGGGACACTCACACCGGGGAGCTGTTTTTT. This codes for CASSWDTHTGELFF.